Below, one T cell receptor (beta chain) is given with its context. Its antigen remains undetermined. Base qualities were left out, and no much larger clone turns up one base away. As encoded in the germline V gene, CDR1 is WSHSY while CDR2 is SAAADI. The CDR3 contains 12 residues, cysteine and phenylalanine counted. The sequence is cut down to CDR3 DNA, 36 bases in frame from base 1. V and J lose 4 bases and 0 bases, and a span of 3 bases separates them. These data belong to a study of post-analysis software for immune sequencing data (dated by TCRdb to the mid-2010s). In terms of the full investigation: Recorded disease courses included relapsing-remitting, secondary progressive and progressive-relapsing multiple sclerosis, with some patients lacking subtype annotation. The patient repertoires were set against about 10 previously published healthy control repertoires from donors whose ages ranged from about 6 to 27 years. A subset of samples was prepared in parallel using single-end sample barcoding, then pooled and co-amplified after Illumina adapter ligation. Here is what the overall study found, with its caveats: Normalized Chao1 diversity was significantly lower in multiple sclerosis patients than controls, suggesting substantial peripheral T-cell clonal expansion. The multiple sclerosis patient group was slightly younger than the control group. Roughly 5 TRBV segments, including TRBV5-6, TRBV5-1 and TRBV20-1, were significantly more frequent in patients than controls. Direct clustering with F measure showed strong co-clustering of samples prepared in the same batch, prompting a batch-effect correction.

TCR beta repertoires were profiled from peripheral blood of 13 young patients with multiple sclerosis to demonstrate the VDJtools post-analysis software. The patients with multiple sclerosis were children and adolescents between roughly 6 and 16 years of age. The method was PCR. Sequencing took place on an Illumina HiSeq 2500. To reduce PCR and sequencing biases, unique molecular identifiers were built into the TCR beta cDNA libraries. Some 500,000 cDNA molecules were obtained per 1 to 10 million input T cells, so each molecule approximated one T cell. The patient libraries were prepared and sequenced with the same protocol used for the earlier healthy control dataset. Within a given batch, samples were prepared together, multiplexed and sequenced on the same HiSeq lane. From the authors' description of their analysis: Raw barcoded reads were processed with MIGEC, discarding single-read molecular identifier groups before consensus assembly and CDR3 extraction. Clonotype tables were post-analysed with VDJtools, normalizing diversity by down-sampling all datasets to the smallest sample size. Repertoire overlap clustering matched CDR3 amino acid but not nucleotide sequences to correct batch-related cross-sample contamination. TCRdb cleaned the public reads at Q25 with fastp, built clones with MiXCR and kept in-frame beta chains. Each entry merges the rows of one CDR3 protein and shows their most common DNA and genes. TCRdb, not the original authors, processed these V and J calls. The sample table records approximately 730,000 distinct CDR3 sequences; 46% of these occur just once. 4.9% of the sample comes from the top ten.

The TCR was taken from a girl aged 10 to 17 with multiple sclerosis. Sequencing input: blood. This sequence uses TRBV10-2 and TRBJ2-5; the D gene lacks a confident call. The encoded CDR3 is CASSGDQETQYF. The bases read TGCGCCAGCAGTGGGGACCAAGAGACCCAGTACTTC.